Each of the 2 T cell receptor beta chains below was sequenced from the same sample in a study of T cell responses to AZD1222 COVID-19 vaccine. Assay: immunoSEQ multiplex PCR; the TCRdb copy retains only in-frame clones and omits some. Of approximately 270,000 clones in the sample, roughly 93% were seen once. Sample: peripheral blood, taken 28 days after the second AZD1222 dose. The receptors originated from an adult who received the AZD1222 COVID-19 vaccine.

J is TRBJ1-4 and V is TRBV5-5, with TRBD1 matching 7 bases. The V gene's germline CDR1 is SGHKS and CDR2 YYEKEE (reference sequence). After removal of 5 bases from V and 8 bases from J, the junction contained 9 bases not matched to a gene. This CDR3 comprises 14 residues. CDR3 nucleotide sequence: TGTGCCAGCAGTCTCCAGGGGGGAGGAGAAAAACTGTTTTTT. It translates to CASSLQGGGEKLFF. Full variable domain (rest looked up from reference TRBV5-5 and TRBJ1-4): DAGVTQSPTHLIKTRGQQVTLRCSPISGHKSVSWYQQVLGQGPQFIFQYYEKEERGRGNFPDRFSARQFPNYSSELNVNALLLGDSALYLCASSLQGGGEKLFFGSGTQLSVL.

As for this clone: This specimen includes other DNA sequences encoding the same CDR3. For the CDR3, the DNA is TGCGCCAGCAGCTTGGGGGGTAACTATGGCTACACCTTC. Protein product: CASSLGGNYGYTF. The chain joins TRBV5-1 to TRBJ1-2; D remains ambiguous. The CDR3 sequence is 13 residues long. Germline CDR1 and CDR2: SGHRS and YFSETQ. V dropped 0 bases and J dropped 1 base, with 4 bases sitting between them. The variable domain in full, completed from reference TRBV5-1 and TRBJ1-2, reads KAGVTQTPRYLIKTRGQQVTLSCSPISGHRSVSWYQQTPGQGLQFLFEYFSETQRNKGNFPGRFSGRQFSNSRSEMNVSTLELGDSALYLCASSLGGNYGYTFGSGTRLTVV.